The present T cell receptor beta chain was sequenced within a study of blood T cells in healthy people across ages. This clonotype was picked up many times. It was with a sample-barcoded 5' primer and a J-beta primer mix that a second PCR of about 6 to 11 cycles was run. A single record per CDR3 protein comes from TCRdb applying MiXCR to the 5' RACE reads. The data hold under 700,000 distinct CDR3 sequences, with under 30% observed a single time. The same sample was also studied in work on T cells of mothers and their children.

The sequencing input was blood. This receptor was taken from a boy between 10 and 17 years old in good health.

This CDR3 is CASSPDGTNEKLFF. As DNA, the CDR3 is TGCGCCAGCAGCCCGGACGGAACCAATGAAAAACTGTTTTTT. The chain is built from TRBV4-1 and TRBJ1-4, with unresolved D. The V end lost 4 bases, the J end lost 5 bases, and 11 bases lay between the germline ends. The germline V gene has CDR1 MGHRA and CDR2 YSYEKL. The CDR3 is 14 amino acids.